This T cell receptor delta chain derives from a study of delta chains in infants with herpesvirus infections. For the study at large: A public fetal Vdelta1/Vgamma8 clonotype was sought in postnatally CMV-infected infants. Findings and caveats of the study: Only the first time point after infection showed the public clonotype. Limitations included few samples and no matched controls for race or environment.

In the case of this clone: Antigen specificity is unknown.

Reverse transcription of PBMC RNA used primers specific for the gamma and delta chains. TCRdb fed the RT-PCR reads to CATT. This table has 1,200 to 1,500 delta-chain clones, around 23% appearing once. Trimming took off 5 bases at V and 4 bases at J, with 29 bases between the two ends. Germline V gene lookup returns CDR1 TSWWSYY and CDR2 QGS. The length of the CDR3 is 19 residues. This receptor was taken from a human donor who was a Ugandan infant, either HIV-exposed or HIV-unexposed (not recorded which). V usage is TRDV1 and J usage is TRDJ1; maybe TRDD3 (5 bases). The sequences come from peripheral blood, collected at time point 2 of longitudinal follow-up. In nucleotides, the CDR3 is TGTGCTCTTGGGATCTTTCCCATTACCCCCTGGGAGGGTGTCGATAAACTCATCTTT. Its protein product is CALGIFPITPWEGVDKLIF.